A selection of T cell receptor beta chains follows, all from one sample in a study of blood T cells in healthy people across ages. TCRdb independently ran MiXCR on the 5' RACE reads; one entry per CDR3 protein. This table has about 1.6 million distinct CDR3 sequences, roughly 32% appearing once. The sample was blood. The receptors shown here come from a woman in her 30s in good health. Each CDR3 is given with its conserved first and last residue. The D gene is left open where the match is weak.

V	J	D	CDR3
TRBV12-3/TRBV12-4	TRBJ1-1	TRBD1	CASSQDRAAQEAFF
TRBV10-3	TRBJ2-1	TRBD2	CAIRLAGGEQFF
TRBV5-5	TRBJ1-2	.	CASSQLSGLGYTF
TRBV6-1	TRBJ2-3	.	CASTLKGAASMNTDTQYF
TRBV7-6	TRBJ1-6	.	CASSLQDLYYNSPLHF
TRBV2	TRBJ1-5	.	CASSTRAGPNQPQHF
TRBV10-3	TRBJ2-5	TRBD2	CAISDGLERVETRYF
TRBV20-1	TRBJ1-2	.	CSASGGGFDPYGYTF
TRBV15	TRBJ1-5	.	CATSRDRASISNQPQHF
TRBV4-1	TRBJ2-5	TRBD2	CASSSLAGVETQYF
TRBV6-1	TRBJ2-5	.	CASSEVGSRGTQYF
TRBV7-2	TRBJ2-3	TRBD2	CASSWEGTSGVDTQYF
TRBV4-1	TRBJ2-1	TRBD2	CASSQEAGGPNEQFF
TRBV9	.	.	CARSTGGGGETQYF
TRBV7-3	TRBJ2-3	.	CASSLIGGKADTQYF
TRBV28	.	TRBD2	CASLGGGTTNEQYF